The 23 T cell receptor delta chains reported below all come from one sample, sequenced in a study of gamma-delta chains in newborns, infants, children. TCRdb re-called clones from the reads via CATT. The profile shows roughly 3,500 delta-chain clones, roughly 1.3% of them singletons. Sequencing input: blood. These TCRs come from a child who was a newborn, infant or young child, either healthy, febrile or measles-vaccinated (not recorded which).

Worth noting for this clone: TCRdb lists the protein of a much larger clone for this DNA, which differs at residue 8, so this is likely a read error; the protein given here is translated from the DNA itself. The rearrangement links TRDV2 to TRDJ2; the match to TRDD3 covers 8 bases. Germline V gene sequence: CDR1 GEAIGNYY, CDR2 EKD. Trimming at V came to 4 bases and at J to 0 bases, leaving 15 bases not matched to a gene. The CDR3 length is 19 residues. Here the CDR3 reads CACDRLGVKDPALTAQLFF. The CDR3 DNA sequence: TGTGCCTGTGATAGACTGGGGGTTAAGGACCCAGCTTTGACAGCACAACTCTTCTTT.

This clone rates as medium-sized. Given a much more abundant clone one base away, this may be a read error. V is TRDV2 and J is TRDJ3, with TRDD3 matching 8 bases. V shed 1 base, J shed 0 bases, and the junction held 4 bases outside the gene matches. CDR3 length: 18 residues. CDR1 and CDR2 from the germline V gene are GEAIGNYY and EKD. The CDR3 DNA reads as TGTGCCTGTGACACTGGGGGATCCGACTCCTGGGACACCCGACAGATGTTTTTC. Protein sequence: CACDTGGSDSWDTRQMFF.

This clone was seen only a few times. A read error may explain this, as a much larger clone is one base away. The chain is built from TRDV3 and TRDJ2, with 7 bases matching TRDD3. Germline CDR1 TVYSNPD, CDR2 GDNSRS (reference sequence). The CDR3 extends over 15 amino acids. CDR3 sequence (DNA): TGTGCCTTTACTGGGGGTGAAGCTTTGGCAGCACAACTCTTCTTT. Its protein is CAFTGGEALAAQLFF.

This clone was seen only a few times. The protein that TCRdb holds for this DNA derives from a much larger clone and differs from the translated DNA at residue 6, which likely indicates a read error; the protein shown here is translated from the DNA. This rearrangement joins TRDV2 to TRDJ3; 7 nucleotides line up with TRDD3. This CDR3 has 17 amino acids. V was pared by 2 bases and J by 1 base, with 4 bases of the junction left unmatched. Germline-derived CDR1 and CDR2 are GEAIGNYY and EKD. The CDR3 is CACDKQGDSWDTRQMFF. The CDR3 bases are TGTGCCTGTGACAAACAGGGGGATTCCTGGGACACCCGACAGATGTTTTTC.

With regard to this clone: This likely traces to a read error, being one base from a far larger clone. The chain joins TRDV2 to TRDJ2, with 10 bases fitting TRDD3. The CDR3 extends over 15 amino acids. Looked up from germline, CDR1 is GEAIGNYY and CDR2 is EKD. The CDR3 region is CACDILGDLTVQLFF. The CDR3 nucleotides read TGTGCCTGTGACATACTGGGGGATTTGACAGTACAACTCTTCTTT.

This clone came up a few times. The protein TCRdb gives is from a much larger clone and does not agree with this DNA's translation at residue 6, likely a read error; the protein shown here comes from the DNA. The rearrangement joins TRDV2 to TRDJ3; 7 positions agree with TRDD3. With V trimmed by 3 bases and J by 0 bases, 10 bases remained unmatched. This CDR3 has 19 amino acids. Germline V gene data show CDR1 as GEAIGNYY and CDR2 as EKD. The CDR3 DNA is TGTGCCTGTGACTGGAGGATACGCAGGAGCTCCTGGGACACCCGACAGATGTTTTTC. This encodes CACDWRIRRSSWDTRQMFF.

Remarks on this clone: This likely came from a read error, as a far larger clone is one base away. This sample also contains other DNA sequences that code for the same CDR3. This chain uses TRDV2 with TRDJ2; 12 bases are shared with TRDD3. The CDR3 has 16 residues. CDR1 GEAIGNYY and CDR2 EKD come from the germline V gene. CDR3 DNA sequence: TGTGCCTGTGACGTACTGGGGGATACTTTGACTGCACAACTCTTCTTT. The encoded protein is CACDVLGDTLTAQLFF.

Concerning this clone: The protein that TCRdb holds for this DNA derives from a much larger clone and differs from the translated DNA at residue 11, which likely indicates a read error; the protein shown here is translated from the DNA. CDR3 DNA: TGTGCCTGTGACACTATCGGTGGGGGCTACGTAGCACAACTCTTCTTT. Protein: CACDTIGGGYVAQLFF. The chain employs TRDV2 and TRDJ2, with D maybe TRDD3 (6 bases). The CDR3 loop spans 16 amino acids. Germline loops: CDR1 GEAIGNYY, CDR2 EKD. V gave up 1 base and J gave up 7 bases, with 18 bases separating them.

This clone was picked up a small number of times. Relative to the germline gene, one junction end is altered; a read error may explain this. The chain combines TRDV2 with TRDJ1, with D hard to call. From germline, CDR1 is GEAIGNYY and CDR2 EKD. CDR3 length equals 16 residues. The CDR3 DNA reads TGTGCCTGTGACACCGCTGGACCCCTGTACGCCGATAAACCCATCTTT. Protein product: CACDTAGPLYADKPIF.

This clone occurred a few times. A far bigger clonotype differs at one base, so this is likely a read error. At the DNA level, this CDR3 is encoded by other sequences in the same sample as well. The V gene is TRDV2, the J gene TRDJ2; TRDD3 agrees at 9 bases. Germline CDR1 GEAIGNYY, CDR2 EKD. This CDR3 comprises 14 residues. Losses at the gene ends were 0 bases for V and 8 bases for J; bases not matched to a gene: 3. The CDR3 is CACDTWGITAQLFF. In DNA form, the CDR3 reads TGTGCCTGTGACACCTGGGGGATAACGGCACAACTCTTCTTT.

This clone was observed a few times. A far larger clone is one nucleotide away, so this likely arose from a read error. The same CDR3 can be traced to other DNA sequences in this sample. This chain links TRDV2 with TRDJ3, with D possibly matching TRDD3 (6 bases). V was trimmed by 7 bases and J by 0 bases, leaving 15 bases between them. Looked up from germline, CDR1 is GEAIGNYY and CDR2 is EKD. The CDR3 contains 17 residues. CDR3 nucleotide sequence: TGTGCCTGCGACTTACTGGGCAGCTCCTGGGACACCCGACAGATGTTTTTC. Its translation: CACDLLGSSWDTRQMFF.

About this clone itself: This DNA's translation and the protein TCRdb lists, from a much larger clone, do not match at residue 11, likely due to a read error; the protein shown is translated from the DNA. J is TRDJ3 and V is TRDV2; 9 bases align to TRDD3. Germline V gene data show CDR1 as GEAIGNYY and CDR2 as EKD. CDR3 length: 17 amino acids. CDR3 region: CACDEVGDSWGTRQMFF. The DNA of the CDR3 is TGTGCCTGTGACGAGGTGGGGGATAGCTGGGGCACCCGACAGATGTTTTTC.

In its sample, this clone was seen a few times. The protein TCRdb gives is from a much larger clone and does not agree with this DNA's translation at residue 12, likely a read error; the protein shown here comes from the DNA. Here the CDR3 DNA reads TGTGCCTGTGACACCGGGGATACGCGCTCCTGGGGCACCCGACAGATGTTTTTC. This translates into CACDTGDTRSWGTRQMFF. The V and J genes are TRDV2 and TRDJ3; 9 bases match TRDD3. The CDR3 runs to 18 residues. Looked up from germline, CDR1 is GEAIGNYY and CDR2 is EKD.

Regarding this clone: The protein held in TCRdb is that of a much larger clone and does not match this DNA's translation at residue 11, likely because of a read error; the protein shown is translated from the DNA. The rearrangement joins TRDV2 to TRDJ3, with 9 bases fitting TRDD3. This CDR3 contains 21 residues. The trim removed 0 bases at V and 0 bases at J, leaving 11 bases unmatched. Germline-derived CDR1 and CDR2 are GEAIGNYY and EKD. The CDR3 protein is CACDTGITGGVSSWDTRQMFF. CDR3 coding DNA: TGTGCCTGTGACACCGGGATTACTGGGGGAGTGAGCTCCTGGGACACCCGACAGATGTTTTTC.

This clone came up a few times. This DNA's translation and the protein TCRdb lists, from a much larger clone, do not match at residue 7, likely due to a read error; the protein shown is translated from the DNA. The V gene is TRDV3, the J gene TRDJ2; weak D call: TRDD3 (6 bases). The CDR3 spans 16 residues. Per the germline V gene, CDR1 is TVYSNPD and CDR2 is GDNSRS (reference sequence). V lost 4 bases, J lost 0 bases, and 18 bases lay in between. CDR3 protein: CASRGGRLALTAQLFF. The DNA of the CDR3 is TGTGCCTCCAGAGGGGGACGGTTAGCTTTGACAGCACAACTCTTCTTT.

This clone has more than one count but fewer than ten. A far larger clone is one nucleotide away, so this likely arose from a read error. Other DNA sequences from this sample encode an identical CDR3 as well. This rearrangement joins TRDV2 to TRDJ3; 9 bases align to TRDD3. CDR1 is GEAIGNYY and CDR2 is EKD in the germline V gene. The CDR3 extends over 17 amino acids. CDR3 region: CACDLLGDPWDTRQMFF. The CDR3, as DNA: TGTGCCTGTGACCTACTGGGGGACCCCTGGGACACCCGACAGATGTTCTTC.

A few counts support this clone. The protein given by TCRdb reflects a much larger clone and differs at residue 18 from this DNA's translation, likely from a read error; the protein shown is the DNA's translation. V usage is TRDV2 and J usage is TRDJ3; 13 bases agree with TRDD3. The CDR3 covers 20 residues. Germline values: CDR1 GEAIGNYY, CDR2 EKD. The CDR3 here is CACDPLVLGDTPWDTRQTFF. The CDR3 region has the DNA TGTGCCTGTGACCCTCTCGTACTGGGGGATACGCCCTGGGACACCCGACAGACGTTTTTC.

In the case of this clone: This DNA's translation and the protein TCRdb lists, from a much larger clone, do not match at residue 11, likely due to a read error; the protein shown is translated from the DNA. This chain uses TRDV2 with TRDJ2, with 13 nucleotides matching TRDD3. Germline V lookup: CDR1 GEAIGNYY, CDR2 EKD. The CDR3 is 14 residues long. Here the CDR3 reads CACDVLGDTARLFF. The CDR3 bases are TGTGCCTGTGACGTACTGGGGGATACGGCACGACTCTTCTTT.

Note on this clone: A far larger clone lies a single base away; this is likely a read error. Other DNA sequences in the sample encode the same CDR3. V gene TRDV2 combines with J gene TRDJ2; TRDD3 agrees at 13 bases. The CDR3 length is 17 residues. The germline CDR1 and CDR2 sequences are GEAIGNYY and EKD. V gave up 4 bases and J gave up 5 bases; unmatched junction bases: 9. This CDR3 is CACDLLGDTTLTAQLFF. The CDR3 nucleotides are TGTGCCTGTGATCTACTGGGGGATACGACCCTTACAGCACAACTCTTCTTT.

Relative to its sample, this clone is medium-sized. A read error is likely here: a far larger clone is one base away. The V call is TRDV2, the J call TRDJ3, with TRDD3 matching 8 bases. The germline CDR1 and CDR2 sequences are GEAIGNYY and EKD. This CDR3 is 17 amino acids long. CDR3: CARDTWGSSWDTRQMFF. CDR3 bases: TGTGCCCGTGACACCTGGGGGAGCTCCTGGGACACCCGACAGATGTTTTTC.

Note on this clone: The amino acid sequence in TCRdb belongs to a much larger clone and departs from this DNA's translation at residue 4, likely a sequencing read error; the sequence shown is translated from the DNA. The chain carries TRDV2 and TRDJ3; TRDD3 aligns across 13 bases. This CDR3 comprises 19 residues. Germline V gene lookup returns CDR1 GEAIGNYY and CDR2 EKD. The CDR3 region is CACGTLLGDTRWDTRQMFF. CDR3 nucleotide sequence: TGTGCCTGTGGCACCCTACTGGGGGATACGCGCTGGGACACCCGACAGATGTTTTTC.

A remark on this clone: TCRdb pairs this DNA with a much larger clone's protein that differs at residue 10, likely a read error; the protein shown was translated from the DNA. The chain employs TRDV2 and TRDJ3; TRDD3 agrees at 11 bases. The junction had 7 bases not matched to a gene; V was cut back by 4 bases and J by 6 bases. The CDR3 has 17 residues. Germline V gene data show CDR1 as GEAIGNYY and CDR2 as EKD. CDR3 nucleotide sequence: TGTGCCTGTGAATCTCTGGGGGATACCTTGGACACCCGACAGATGTTTTTC. Translated, it gives CACESLGDTLDTRQMFF.

A note on this clone: A far larger clone is off by one base, so a read error is likely. The sample contains more than one DNA sequence encoding this CDR3. V gene TRDV2 combines with J gene TRDJ3; 9 bases match TRDD3. This CDR3 spans 17 amino acids. Germline CDR1 GEAIGNYY, CDR2 EKD. The CDR3 nucleotides read TGTGCCTGCGACACTACTGGGGGATCCTGGGACACCCGACAGATGTTTTTC. Its translation is CACDTTGGSWDTRQMFF.